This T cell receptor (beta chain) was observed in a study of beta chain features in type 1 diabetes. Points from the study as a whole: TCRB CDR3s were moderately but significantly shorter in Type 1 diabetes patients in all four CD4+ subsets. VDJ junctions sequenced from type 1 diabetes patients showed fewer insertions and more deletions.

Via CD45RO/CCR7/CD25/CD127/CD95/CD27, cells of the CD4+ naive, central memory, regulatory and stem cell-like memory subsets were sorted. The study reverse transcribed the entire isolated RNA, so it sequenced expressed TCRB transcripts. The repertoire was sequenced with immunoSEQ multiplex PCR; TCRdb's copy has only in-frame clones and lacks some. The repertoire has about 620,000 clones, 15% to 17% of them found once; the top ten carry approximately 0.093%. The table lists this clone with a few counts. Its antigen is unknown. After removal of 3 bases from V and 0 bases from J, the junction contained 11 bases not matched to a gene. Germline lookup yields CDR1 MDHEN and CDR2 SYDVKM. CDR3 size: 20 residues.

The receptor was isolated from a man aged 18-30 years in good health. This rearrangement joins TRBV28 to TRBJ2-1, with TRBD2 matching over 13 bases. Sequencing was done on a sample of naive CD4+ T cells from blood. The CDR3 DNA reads TGTGCCAGCAGTTTTATGTTTGTCCGACTAGCGGGAGGCTCCTACAATGAGCAGTTCTTC. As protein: CASSFMFVRLAGGSYNEQFF.